This entry features one T cell receptor (beta chain) sequence. Its antigen is unknown. One or more pre-ART and two or more post-ART PBMC samples were available from each donor. This record comes from a study of long-term antiretroviral therapy in people with HIV. It was version v3.0 of the immunoSEQ assay that was run at survey level. Measured with immunoSEQ multiplex PCR; TCRdb has only the in-frame clones, and not every one. The sample lists some 40,000 clones; 80% were seen once. Notes on the study in general: Repertoire composition at all time points was dominated by clones that had expanded before ART. After ART, diversity increased yet remained lower than transplant donor controls.

The CDR3 spans 16 residues. CDR1 is MNHNY and CDR2 is SVGAGI in the germline V gene (reference sequence). V lost 5 bases to trimming and J lost 0 bases, with 16 bases between them. The sample here was unsorted PBMCs, taken 1.5 years after starting antiretroviral therapy. The chain couples TRBV6-6 to TRBJ1-1; no definite D call. The clonotype originates from a man aged 18 to 30 with HIV. CDR3 nucleotides: TGTGCCAGCAGTCCGTACATACAGAGCATGAACACTGAAGCTTTCTTT. Encoded protein: CASSPYIQSMNTEAFF.